This T cell receptor beta chain appears in the sequencing data of a study of T cells in tuberculosis. For the study at large: The T cells targeted glucose monomycolate, a mycobacterial lipid, via CD1B. Study-level results: Active tuberculosis alpha repertoires lay closer to GMM-specific TCRs than controls'. Using the GMM-specific repertoire gave about 84% accuracy versus around 70% with motifs.

Sequenced by immunoSEQ multiplex PCR; TCRdb stores in-frame clones only, minus some. Among tens of thousands of clones, roughly nine tenths were seen once, and the ten largest hold over 12%. From germline, CDR1 is MDHEN and CDR2 SYDVKM. Unmatched junction bases numbered 9, after V lost 4 bases and J lost 11 bases. The CDR3 is 15 amino acids. In the case of this clone: What it recognizes is unknown.

The rearrangement links TRBV28 to TRBJ1-5; TRBD1 agrees at 12 bases. The source is a donor aged 5-35 years with latent tuberculosis or without tuberculosis infection. The specimen sequenced was PBMCs. CDR3 coding DNA: TGTGCCAGCAGTTCCACCGGGACAGGGGGCGAGGCCCAGCATTTT. Its translation: CASSSTGTGGEAQHF.